This paragraph reports one T cell receptor (beta chain). The antigen remains unidentified. Genomic DNA, the template, was used for profiling of the TCR beta VDJ and CDR3. TCRdb analysed the reads with MiXCR anew, one entry per CDR3 protein. The sample carries more than 150,000 distinct CDR3 sequences, less than 50% recorded once. This sample is part of a study of CD8+CD57+ T cells in acquired aplastic anemia. Study as a whole: Sorted CD4+ and CD8+ cells yielded DNA averaging roughly 3.3 ug.

The study, taken as a whole, reports: In common between the patients and the controls were twenty-nine CD8+ CDR3 sequences.

The V end lost 7 bases, the J end lost 3 bases, and 15 bases lay between the germline ends. The CDR3 has 14 residues. Germline V gene lookup returns CDR1 LNHDA and CDR2 SQIVND (reference sequence). Only patients with CD8+CD57+ cell expansion on flow cytometry were chosen for sequencing. With no exception, the patients had severe acquired aplastic anemia. Prior therapy had not been administered to any patient at the time of blood sampling. This clonotype was obtained from a human donor with aplastic anemia. The sample consisted of sorted CD4+, CD8+, or CD8+CD57+ T cells (not recorded which) from PBMCs. The J gene is TRBJ2-5, the V gene TRBV19, with no clear D. Here the CDR3 DNA reads TGTGCCAGTAATGACCCTAGTAGGAAAGAGACCCAGTACTTC. This translates into CASNDPSRKETQYF.